In its sample, the clone carrying this TCR beta chain was seen once. What it binds is not known. The protocol was immunoSEQ multiplex PCR, while the TCRdb copy is restricted to in-frame clones and leaves out a portion. The table records nearly 200,000 clones, over 85% of them present only once. This sample is part of a study of T cell responses to AZD1222 COVID-19 vaccine. Study-wide results and caveats: Two AZD1222 administrations were followed by greater Spike-specific TCR breadth and depth. Repertoire collection took place solely once the T cell response had peaked. Per reports, nearly half of all spike-specific TCRs target regions that are unmutated in variants.

Pooled in the analysis were second doses at about 4 or about 12 weeks. V dropped 3 bases and J dropped 6 bases, with 11 bases sitting between them. The CDR3 runs to 14 residues. Germline V lookup: CDR1 ENHRY, CDR2 SYGVKD. The genes are TRBV10-3 and TRBJ2-2; no reliable D call. The sample here was peripheral blood, taken 28 days after the second AZD1222 dose. The clonotype comes from an adult who received the AZD1222 COVID-19 vaccine. The CDR3 DNA is TGTGCCATCAGTGATGCGAAGGGCCCCGGGGAGCTGTTTTTT. This translates into CAISDAKGPGELFF.